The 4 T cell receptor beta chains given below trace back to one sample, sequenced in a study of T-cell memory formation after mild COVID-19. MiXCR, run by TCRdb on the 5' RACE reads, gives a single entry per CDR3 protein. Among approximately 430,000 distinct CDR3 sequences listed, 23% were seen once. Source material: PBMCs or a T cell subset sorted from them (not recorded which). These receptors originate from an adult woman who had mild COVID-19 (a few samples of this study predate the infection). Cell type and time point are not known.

The CDR3 coding sequence is TGTGCCAGCAGCCAAGCGGGAACCGGCTACAATGAGCAGTTCTTC. Translated: CASSQAGTGYNEQFF. The chain is built from TRBV3-1 and TRBJ2-1, with D possibly being TRBD2 (5 bases). Germline CDR1 LGHDT, CDR2 YNNKEL (reference sequence). The CDR3 runs 15 residues. The germline V and J ends were trimmed by 1 base and 3 bases, with 10 bases remaining between them.

CDR3 coding DNA: TGTGCCAGCAGCCAAGATTGGGGGCGGGGGCAAGAGACCCAGTACTTC. Its protein product is CASSQDWGRGQETQYF. The chain joins TRBV4-2 to TRBJ2-5; TRBD2 is a possible D gene (7 bases). Trimming removed 0 bases from V and 2 bases from J, with 13 bases in between. The CDR3 consists of 16 residues. Per the germline V gene, CDR1 is LGHNA and CDR2 is YNFKEQ.

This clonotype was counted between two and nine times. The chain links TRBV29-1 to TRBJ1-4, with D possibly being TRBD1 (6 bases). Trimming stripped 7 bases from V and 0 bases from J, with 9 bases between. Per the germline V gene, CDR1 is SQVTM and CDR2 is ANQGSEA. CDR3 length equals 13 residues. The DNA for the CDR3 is TGCAGCGCCAGGGGAGCAACTAATGAAAAACTGTTTTTT. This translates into CSARGATNEKLFF.

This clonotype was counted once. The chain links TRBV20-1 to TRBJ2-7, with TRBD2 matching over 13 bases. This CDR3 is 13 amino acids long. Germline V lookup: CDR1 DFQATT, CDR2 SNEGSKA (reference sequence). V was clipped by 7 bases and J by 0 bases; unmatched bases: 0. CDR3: CSGTSGSSYEQYF. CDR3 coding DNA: TGCAGTGGGACTAGCGGGAGCTCCTACGAGCAGTACTTC.